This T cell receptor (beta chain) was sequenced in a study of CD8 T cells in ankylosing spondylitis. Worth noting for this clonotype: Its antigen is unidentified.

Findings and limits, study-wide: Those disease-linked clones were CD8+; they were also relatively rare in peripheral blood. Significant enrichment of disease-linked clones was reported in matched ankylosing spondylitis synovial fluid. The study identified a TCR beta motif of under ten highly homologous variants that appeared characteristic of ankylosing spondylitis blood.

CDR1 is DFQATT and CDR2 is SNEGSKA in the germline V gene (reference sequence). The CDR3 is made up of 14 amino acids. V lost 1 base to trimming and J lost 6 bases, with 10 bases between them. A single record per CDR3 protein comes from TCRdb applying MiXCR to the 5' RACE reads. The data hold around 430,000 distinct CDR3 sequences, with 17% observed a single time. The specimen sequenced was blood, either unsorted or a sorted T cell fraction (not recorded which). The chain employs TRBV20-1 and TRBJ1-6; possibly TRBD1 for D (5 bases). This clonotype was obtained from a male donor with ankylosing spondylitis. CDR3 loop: CSARADSLNSPLHF. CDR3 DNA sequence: TGCAGTGCTAGAGCAGACAGTCTTAATTCACCCCTCCACTTT.